This TCR beta chain is from a study of CD8+CD57+ T cells in acquired aplastic anemia. About the research overall: Sorted CD4+ and CD8+ cell DNA averaged around 3.3 ug.

Note on this clonotype: Its target is unknown.

Sequencing involved patients with CD8+CD57+ cell expansion previously shown by flow cytometry. Severe acquired aplastic anemia was present in all patients. V gave up 3 bases and J gave up 0 bases, with 13 bases separating them. The CDR3 consists of 16 residues. Germline-derived CDR1 and CDR2 are ENHRY and SYGVKD. Study-wide points: Statistical testing detected no significant gap in CD8+ Simpson's diversity between patients and controls. Some 27 CD8+ CDR3 sequences were shared between patients and controls.

CDR3 and TCR beta VDJ profiling relied on a genomic DNA template. Via MiXCR, TCRdb re-called the reads, giving one row per CDR3 protein. The repertoire holds approximately 300,000 distinct CDR3 sequences, with under 65% as singletons. The chain carries TRBV10-3 and TRBJ2-3; tentative D call: TRBD1 (6 bases). Material for sequencing was sorted CD4+, CD8+, or CD8+CD57+ T cells (not recorded which) from PBMCs. The receptor comes from a human donor with aplastic anemia. The CDR3 loop reads CAISDIQGTSTDTQYF. CDR3 in DNA: TGTGCCATCAGTGACATACAGGGAACTAGCACAGATACGCAGTATTTT.